This T cell receptor (beta chain) is drawn from a study of blood T cell repertoires in COVID-19. In the study overall: The samples span acute and convalescent COVID-19 from the United States, Italy and Spain. The analysed material was cDNA or gDNA that came from T cells, B-cell-depleted T cells, or PBMCs.

As handled by the study authors: Amplification of reference gene primers was used by the study to estimate nucleated cell counts. The assay was immunoSEQ multiplex PCR, and TCRdb's table has in-frame clones only and misses some. V, J and clone size are those of that table, while D and trimming were read from the DNA. This sample has around 140,000 clones, with roughly 89% found just once. Patients at the Seattle site were enrolled during active infection and followed longitudinally. Germline V lookup: CDR1 LGHNA, CDR2 YNFKEQ. Between the trimmed V and J ends, which lost 4 bases and 7 bases, there was a span of 11 bases. The CDR3 contains 13 residues.

This clonotype was obtained from a man aged 25-45 years with COVID-19, enrolled during active disease. The genes are TRBV4-2 and TRBJ2-1, with a weak D call TRBD2 (5 bases). Sequenced: peripheral blood. Here the CDR3 reads CASSLWTGNEQFF. The CDR3 DNA is TGTGCCAGCAGCCTCTGGACGGGAAATGAGCAGTTCTTC.